One and the same sample provided the 19 T cell receptor beta chains below, sequenced in a study of blood T cell repertoires in COVID-19. The assay was immunoSEQ multiplex PCR, and TCRdb's table has in-frame clones only and misses some. The sample includes more than 200,000 clones, nearly 90% of them seen just once. The sequenced material came from peripheral blood. Every receptor here comes from a human donor in a cohort sampled during active COVID-19.

The rearrangement links TRBV19 to TRBJ2-7; TRBD1 aligns across 10 bases. The ends lost 0 bases at V and 4 bases at J; junction bases unmatched: 9. The CDR3 sequence is 17 residues long. Germline V gene data show CDR1 as LNHDA and CDR2 as SQIVND (reference sequence). CDR3 region: CASSIDLETGGQYEQYF. The CDR3 DNA follows: TGTGCCAGTAGTATAGATCTGGAGACAGGGGGCCAGTACGAGCAGTACTTC.

About this clone: One end of the junction fails to match germline, which may point to a read error. The rearrangement uses TRBV9 and TRBJ2-7; a possible D gene is TRBD1 (5 bases). The CDR3 length is 11 residues. Germline CDR1 SGDLS, CDR2 YYNGEE. CDR3 residues: CASSVGPKVDF. The CDR3 DNA sequence: TGTGCCAGCAGCGTGGGGCCAAAGGTGGACTTC.

This clone was counted a single time. The genes are TRBV19 and TRBJ2-2, with a tentative D call TRBD2 (5 bases). Trimming left V 5 bases short and J 5 bases short, with 15 bases between. CDR1 is LNHDA and CDR2 is SQIVND in the germline V gene (reference sequence). The CDR3 sequence is 15 residues long. In DNA form, the CDR3 reads TGTGCCAGTAGTTCCGGGATTCGGGGAACCGGGGAGCTGTTTTTT. It yields the protein CASSSGIRGTGELFF.

This clone was seen a single time. This rearrangement joins TRBV11-3 to TRBJ2-1; D remains ambiguous. In germline, CDR1 is SGHNT, CDR2 YENEEA. V lost 3 bases and J lost 4, with 7 bases in between. This CDR3 is 13 amino acids long. The CDR3 DNA follows: TGTGCCAGCAGCTTGACGGGTTACAATGAGCAGTTCTTC. It translates to CASSLTGYNEQFF.

The V and J genes are TRBV3-1 (or the pseudogene TRBV3-2) and TRBJ2-2; TRBD2 agrees at 7 bases. CDR3 size: 16 residues. The V segment lost 5 bases and the J segment 7 bases; nucleotides outside the gene matches: 13. Germline CDR1 and CDR2: LGHDT and YNNKEL (reference sequence). The CDR3 sequence is CASSYSPGGRGGELFF. The CDR3 DNA follows: TGTGCCAGCAGCTACAGCCCGGGAGGAAGAGGCGGGGAGCTGTTTTTT.

CDR3 nucleotides: TGCGCCAGCAGCTTGGCCCCCTTGACAGGGGGCGTCGAGCAGTACTTC. Translation: CASSLAPLTGGVEQYF. The chain carries TRBV5-1 and TRBJ2-7; TRBD1 agrees at 10 bases. V shed 0 bases and J 6 bases; nucleotides not matched to a gene: 9. The CDR3 loop spans 16 amino acids. Germline loops: CDR1 SGHRS, CDR2 YFSETQ.

On this clone: This same CDR3 is encoded by further DNA sequences in the sample. This sequence joins TRBV9 and TRBJ2-7; possible D gene TRBD2, 6 bases. The CDR3 length is 14 residues. The germline CDR1 and CDR2 sequences are SGDLS and YYNGEE. The V end was cut by 0 bases, the J end by 1 base, with 8 bases between. CDR3 DNA sequence: TGTGCCAGCAGCGTAGGGGACTCTTCCTACGAGCAGTACTTC. Protein product: CASSVGDSSYEQYF.

The chain recombines TRBV7-2 with TRBJ1-5; the match to TRBD1 covers 8 bases. There are 17 residues in the CDR3. Germline CDR1 reads SGHTA; CDR2 reads FQGNSA. The V segment lost 1 base and the J segment 3 bases; nucleotides outside the gene matches: 8. CDR3 nucleotides: TGTGCCAGCAGCTTAGGAGGGTCAGGGGGCAACAATCAGCCCCAGCATTTT. It codes for CASSLGGSGGNNQPQHF.

V usage is TRBV7-9 and J usage is TRBJ2-7, with TRBD2 matching over 14 bases. The ends lost 0 bases at V and 3 bases at J; junction bases unmatched: 4. The V gene's germline CDR1 is SEHNR and CDR2 FQNEAQ (reference sequence). CDR3 length: 17 amino acids. The CDR3 spells CASSLAGTSGSSYEQYF. Written as DNA, the CDR3 is TGTGCCAGCAGCTTAGCAGGGACTAGCGGGAGCAGCTACGAGCAGTACTTC.

The rearrangement joins TRBV20-1 to TRBJ1-2; 9 positions match TRBD1. CDR3 size: 16 residues. With 3 bases clipped from V and 8 bases from J, the junction kept 16 bases outside the gene matches. Germline CDR1 DFQATT, CDR2 SNEGSKA (reference sequence). CDR3 nucleotide sequence: TGCAGTGCTAGTGGAGGGACAGGGAATCCCCCTAAGGGCTACACCTTC. It is translated as CSASGGTGNPPKGYTF.

In DNA, the CDR3 is TGTGCCAGCAGCAAAGCCCGGCGGAGGGCGGGAGTTACCTACGAGCAGTACTTC. It is translated as CASSKARRRAGVTYEQYF. The V gene is TRBV21-1, the J gene TRBJ2-7; TRBD2, the table's D call, lacks a check against the DNA. TRBV21-1 is annotated as a pseudogene. The CDR3 has 18 residues.

The chain joins TRBV30 to TRBJ1-1, with 8 bases identical to TRBD1. This CDR3 has 14 residues. Trimming took 4 bases from V and 0 from J; bases not matched to a gene: 4. Germline lookup yields CDR1 GTSNPN and CDR2 SVGIG (reference sequence). The CDR3 coding sequence is TGTGCCTGGATAGCAGGGGGCTTGAACACTGAAGCTTTCTTT. Encoded protein: CAWIAGGLNTEAFF. Complete variable domain (other parts from reference TRBV30 and TRBJ1-1): SQTIHQWPATLVQPVGSPLSLECTVEGTSNPNLYWYRQAAGRGLQLLFYSVGIGQISSEVPQNLSASRPQDRQFILSSKKLLLSDSGFYLCAWIAGGLNTEAFFGQGTRLTVV.

The chain carries TRBV19 and TRBJ2-7; 8 bases fit TRBD1. This CDR3 region has 15 residues. V shed 5 bases, J shed 3 bases, and the junction held 9 bases outside the gene matches. CDR1 LNHDA and CDR2 SQIVND come from the germline V gene (reference sequence). The CDR3 loop is CASSPRRDRRYEQYF. Written as DNA, the CDR3 is TGTGCCAGTAGTCCCCGAAGGGACAGGCGCTACGAGCAGTACTTC.

The chain joins TRBV3-1 (or the pseudogene TRBV3-2) to TRBJ2-3; D might be TRBD1 (6 bases). The CDR3 runs 14 residues. Trimming removed 3 bases at V and 3 bases at J, with 10 bases between. Germline V CDR1 and CDR2: LGHDT, YNNKEL (reference sequence). CDR3 nucleotides: TGTGCCAGCAGCCAGAATACAGGGACAGATACGCAGTATTTT. Protein sequence: CASSQNTGTDTQYF.

This chain connects TRBV25-1 to TRBJ1-1, with TRBD1 identical over 8 bases. V shed 6 bases and J 5 bases; nucleotides not matched to a gene: 11. This CDR3 is 15 amino acids long. Germline lookup yields CDR1 MGHDK and CDR2 SYGVNS. CDR3 nucleotide sequence: TGTGCCAGCAGGCCGACCCAGGGGGCGCAGACTGAAGCTTTCTTT. It codes for CASRPTQGAQTEAFF.

V usage is TRBV19 and J usage is TRBJ1-2; 7 nucleotides line up with TRBD1. The CDR3 consists of 16 residues. Trimming removed 4 bases from V and 3 bases from J; junction bases left unmatched: 11. CDR1 is LNHDA and CDR2 is SQIVND in the germline V gene (reference sequence). CDR3 residues: CASSTRVGQLDYGYTF. The CDR3 DNA follows: TGTGCCAGTAGTACTAGGGTGGGACAGTTGGACTATGGCTACACCTTC.

This clone was counted a single time. The chain uses TRBV2 and TRBJ1-5; 7 nucleotides agree with TRBD1. V trimming: 8 bases; J trimming: 4 bases; junction bases outside the gene matches: 5. The CDR3 has 13 residues. Per the germline V gene, CDR1 is SNHLY and CDR2 is FYNNEI. The CDR3 nucleotides read TGTGCCAGCGGGACAGCTCAAAATCAGCCCCAGCATTTT. Translating it yields CASGTAQNQPQHF.

V is TRBV7-9 and J is TRBJ2-7; 7 bases match TRBD2. V lost 2 bases and J lost 7; bases outside the gene matches: 8. CDR1 and CDR2 (germline): SEHNR, FQNEAQ (reference sequence). CDR3 size: 14 residues. This CDR3 is CASSLRAGTREQYF. CDR3 nucleotides: TGTGCCAGCAGCTTAAGAGCGGGGACTCGGGAGCAGTACTTC.

The chain carries TRBV5-1 and TRBJ1-1; TRBD1 might be the D (5 bases). V was clipped by 2 bases and J by 0 bases, with 14 bases between them. The CDR3 covers 16 residues. In germline, CDR1 is SGHRS, CDR2 YFSETQ. The CDR3 is CASSFPTGEVNTEAFF. In DNA form, the CDR3 reads TGCGCCAGCAGCTTCCCGACGGGGGAGGTGAACACTGAAGCTTTCTTT.